The 21 T cell receptor beta chains presented below share a single source sample, sequenced in a study of regulatory T cells in long-lasting Graves disease. Sample time point: newly diagnosed GD, antithyroid drugs for less than 3 months. RNA from PBMCs was the source of the TCR library. Researchers made TCR beta libraries by using iRepertoire HTBI primers and running Arm-PCR on CDR3 regions. TCRdb passed the multiplex PCR reads through MiXCR, listing each CDR3 protein once. Of approximately 460,000 distinct CDR3 sequences listed, approximately 16% are singletons. These same data were also listed under a study on T cells in Graves' hyperthyroidism and ophthalmopathy.

Material: peripheral blood mononuclear cells (PBMCs), obtained at new diagnosis, from a patient treated with antithyroid drugs. The receptor set was obtained from a woman in her twenties or thirties with Graves disease.

The V and J genes are TRBV29-1 and TRBJ2-7; 9 bases line up with TRBD1. Per germline, CDR1 SQVTM and CDR2 ANQGSEA. V shed 6 bases, J shed 4 bases, and the junction held 10 bases outside the gene matches. The CDR3 is 14 residues long. CDR3 DNA sequence: TGCAGCGTCGCAGGTACCGGGACAGGGTACGAGCAGTACTTC. As protein: CSVAGTGTGYEQYF.

This clonotype turned up a few times. V is TRBV15 and J is TRBJ1-2; D gene ambiguous. This CDR3 contains 12 residues. V lost 4 bases to trimming and J lost 4 bases, with 7 bases between them. Germline CDR1 is LNHNV and CDR2 is YYDKDF (reference sequence). CDR3 coding DNA: TGTGCCACCAGCAAGGGAGCCTATGGCTACACCTTC. Translation gives CATSKGAYGYTF.

This chain connects TRBV28 to TRBJ2-3; 7 bases map to TRBD1. The V gene end was trimmed by 3 bases and the J gene end by 4 bases; junction bases not matched to a gene: 4. This CDR3 has 14 amino acids. Germline V gene data show CDR1 as MDHEN and CDR2 as SYDVKM. This chain's CDR3 is CASSLTGWADTQYF. DNA of the CDR3: TGTGCCAGCAGTTTGACAGGGTGGGCAGATACGCAGTATTTT.

This clonotype was counted at least ten times. J is TRBJ2-7 and V is TRBV11-2, with TRBD2 as a possible D gene (6 bases). This CDR3 has 15 residues. Germline CDR1 and CDR2: SGHAT and FQNNGV. Trimming stripped 1 base from V and 5 bases from J, with 15 bases between. CDR3 coding DNA: TGTGCCAGCAGCTTAGGCGGGACCATTGGGGACGAGCAGTACTTC. Amino acids: CASSLGGTIGDEQYF.

This clonotype was recorded a few times. The chain combines TRBV6-9 with TRBJ2-7; 11 bases agree with TRBD2. With 3 bases clipped from V and 4 bases from J, the junction kept 8 bases outside the gene matches. The CDR3 is 16 residues long. Germline V gives CDR1 MNHGY, CDR2 SVAAGI. The CDR3 nucleotides read TGTGCCAGCAGTTACTATCCGGGACTAGCGGATTACGAGCAGTACTTC. It is translated as CASSYYPGLADYEQYF.

At least ten counts were recorded for this clonotype. The chain has TRBV30 and TRBJ1-6; the D gene is possibly TRBD1 (6 bases). CDR3 length: 14 amino acids. Germline V gene sequence: CDR1 GTSNPN, CDR2 SVGIG (reference sequence). The germline V and J ends were trimmed by 4 bases and 10 bases, with 17 bases remaining between them. The CDR3 spells CAWTPTGLDSPLHF. The CDR3 DNA follows: TGTGCCTGGACCCCGACAGGATTAGACTCACCCCTCCACTTT.

This clonotype was recorded many times. The chain carries TRBV18 and TRBJ1-2; D call uncertain. CDR3 size: 12 residues. Germline lookup yields CDR1 KGHSH and CDR2 LQKENI. V lost 3 bases and J 5 bases, leaving 7 bases between the germline ends. For the CDR3, the DNA is TGTGCCAGCTCACCCGGATGGTATGGCTACACCTTC. Translating it yields CASSPGWYGYTF.

This clonotype has just a few counts. The gene calls are TRBV5-6 and TRBJ2-1, with TRBD2 as a possible D gene (6 bases). This CDR3 region has 15 residues. With 4 bases removed from V and 0 bases from J, the gap between germline ends came to 11 bases. The V gene's germline CDR1 is SGHDT and CDR2 YYEEEE. The CDR3 coding sequence is TGTGCCAGCAGCGGAACAGCGGGCTCCTACAATGAGCAGTTCTTC. The encoded protein is CASSGTAGSYNEQFF.

This clonotype was seen ten or more times. The chain links TRBV4-1 to TRBJ1-1; a weak D match, TRBD1 (5 bases). Per germline, CDR1 MGHRA and CDR2 YSYEKL. The V end was cut by 0 bases, the J end by 0 bases, with 11 bases between. CDR3 length equals 16 residues. For the CDR3, the DNA is TGCGCCAGCAGCCAAGATGGGGGAAACATGAACACTGAAGCTTTCTTT. This codes for CASSQDGGNMNTEAFF.

This clonotype occurred many times. CDR3 DNA sequence: TGCAGTGCTAGACCTGCTGCGGGGGCGCTTAATGAAAAACTGTTTTTT. Its protein product is CSARPAAGALNEKLFF. V is TRBV20-1 and J is TRBJ1-4, with a possible D match to TRBD1 (6 bases). This CDR3 is built from 16 residues. Deletions cut 2 bases from V and 4 bases from J, with 17 bases between. The V gene's germline CDR1 is DFQATT and CDR2 SNEGSKA (reference sequence).

In its sample, this clonotype was seen many times. The chain has TRBV11-2 and TRBJ2-3; 9 bases are a match to TRBD2. V shed 6 bases and J 3 bases; nucleotides not matched to a gene: 7. CDR1 and CDR2 (germline): SGHAT, FQNNGV. This CDR3 contains 15 residues. CDR3 amino acids: CASSPLAGQTDTQYF. CDR3 nucleotide sequence: TGTGCCAGCAGTCCCCTAGCGGGACAGACAGATACGCAGTATTTT.

This clonotype was seen many times. This chain uses TRBV30 with TRBJ2-7; D not resolved. CDR1 is GTSNPN, CDR2 SVGIG, per germline (reference sequence). The CDR3 spans 11 residues. Trimming shortened V by 2 bases and J by 5 bases, and 7 bases separated the two germline ends. The CDR3 DNA follows: TGTGCCTGGAGTACAAGGGACGAGCAGTACTTC. As protein: CAWSTRDEQYF.

The chain combines TRBV12-3 or TRBV12-4 with TRBJ2-6; 11 bases are a match to TRBD1. This CDR3 has 18 amino acids. Trimming took 5 bases from V and 3 from J; bases not matched to a gene: 9. Written as DNA, the CDR3 is TGTGCCAGCAGTAACCGGGACAGGGGGTTTTTTGGGGCCAACGTCCTGACTTTC. This gives the protein CASSNRDRGFFGANVLTF.

The chain combines TRBV12-3 or TRBV12-4 with TRBJ2-7; 8 bases agree with TRBD1. The CDR3 consists of 15 residues. The V and J ends lost 5 bases and 4 bases, in that order; junction bases with no gene match: 10. This CDR3 reads CASSPGQGLRYEQYF. The CDR3 region has the DNA TGTGCCAGCAGTCCAGGACAGGGATTACGGTACGAGCAGTACTTC.

There are a few counts of this clonotype. The chain combines TRBV7-2 with TRBJ2-1, with 11 bases lining up with TRBD2. With V trimmed by 1 base and J by 10 bases, 6 bases remained unmatched. This CDR3 is built from 15 residues. CDR1 is SGHTA, CDR2 FQGNSA, per germline. CDR3 sequence reads: CASSLEGTSGEEQFF. CDR3 sequence (DNA): TGTGCCAGCAGCTTAGAAGGGACTAGCGGAGAAGAGCAGTTCTTC.

This clonotype was counted many times. This rearrangement joins TRBV5-5 to TRBJ1-2, with TRBD1 identical over 10 bases. V was clipped by 0 bases and J by 3 bases; unmatched bases: 5. Germline CDR1 SGHKS, CDR2 YYEKEE (reference sequence). The CDR3 loop spans 16 amino acids. CDR3 sequence reads: CASSLGQDRGDYGYTF. CDR3 DNA sequence: TGTGCCAGCAGCTTGGGCCAGGACAGGGGGGACTATGGCTACACCTTC.

This clonotype was observed many times. The rearrangement uses TRBV20-1 and TRBJ2-4; TRBD2 is a possible D gene (5 bases). The CDR3 spans 13 residues. Between the trimmed V and J ends, which lost 4 bases and 1 base, there was a span of 8 bases. CDR1 and CDR2 (germline): DFQATT, SNEGSKA (reference sequence). Here the CDR3 DNA reads TGCAGTGCTACAGACTACGCCAAAAACATTCAGTACTTC. This codes for CSATDYAKNIQYF.

About this clonotype itself: A read error may be the cause here, since a much bigger clone is one base away. This chain joins TRBV4-1 and TRBJ1-2, with a weak D call TRBD1 (5 bases). This CDR3 has 17 residues. Looked up from germline, CDR1 is MGHRA and CDR2 is YSYEKL. The chain's CDR3 is CASSQGQYTVLGYGCTF. The CDR3, as DNA: TGCGCCAGCAGCCAAGGACAGTACACCGTGCTCGGGTATGGCTGCACCTTC.

The chain is built from TRBV5-1 and TRBJ1-2; 8 nucleotides line up with TRBD1. This CDR3 is built from 14 residues. V lost 4 bases to trimming and J lost 5 bases; unmatched junction nucleotides: 7. Germline V gene sequence: CDR1 SGHRS, CDR2 YFSETQ. CDR3 sequence (DNA): TGCGCCAGCAGCAACCCGGGACAGGAGTATGGCTACACCTTC. Protein: CASSNPGQEYGYTF.

This clonotype has ten or more counts. This chain links TRBV28 with TRBJ2-3; D is unresolved. The CDR3 is 15 amino acids. The germline V gene encodes CDR1 MDHEN and CDR2 SYDVKM. Trimming cost V 2 bases and J 2 bases, with 11 bases left between them. The CDR3 here is CASSLRRPHTDTQYF. The CDR3 DNA sequence: TGTGCCAGCAGTTTACGGCGTCCCCACACAGATACGCAGTATTTT.

This clonotype was picked up many times. The chain recombines TRBV20-1 with TRBJ2-1; 8 positions match TRBD2. Germline CDR1 is DFQATT and CDR2 is SNEGSKA (reference sequence). The CDR3 is made up of 16 amino acids. V lost 0 bases, J lost 8 bases, and 12 bases stayed unmatched. The CDR3 reads CSARDPGLGVSDEQFF. In DNA form, the CDR3 reads TGCAGTGCTAGAGATCCGGGACTAGGGGTCTCGGATGAGCAGTTCTTC.